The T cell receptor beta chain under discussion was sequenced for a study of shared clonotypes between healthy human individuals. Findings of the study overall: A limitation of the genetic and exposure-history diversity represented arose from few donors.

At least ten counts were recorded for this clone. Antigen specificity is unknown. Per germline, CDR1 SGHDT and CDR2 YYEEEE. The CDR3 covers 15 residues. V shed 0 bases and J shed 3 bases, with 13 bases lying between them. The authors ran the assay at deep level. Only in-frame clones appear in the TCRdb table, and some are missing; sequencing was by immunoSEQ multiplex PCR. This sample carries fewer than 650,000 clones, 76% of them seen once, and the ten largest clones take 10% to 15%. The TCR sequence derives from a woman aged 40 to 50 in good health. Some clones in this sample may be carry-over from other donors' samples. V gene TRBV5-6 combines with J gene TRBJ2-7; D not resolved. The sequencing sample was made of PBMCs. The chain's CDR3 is CASSLAPSWVYEQYF. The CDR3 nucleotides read TGTGCCAGCAGCTTGGCGCCTAGTTGGGTCTACGAGCAGTACTTC. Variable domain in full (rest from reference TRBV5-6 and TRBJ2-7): DAGVTQSPTHLIKTRGQQVTLRCSPKSGHDTVSWYQQALGQGPQFIFQYYEEEERQRGNFPDRFSGHQFPNYSSELNVNALLLGDSALYLCASSLAPSWVYEQYFGPGTRLTVT.